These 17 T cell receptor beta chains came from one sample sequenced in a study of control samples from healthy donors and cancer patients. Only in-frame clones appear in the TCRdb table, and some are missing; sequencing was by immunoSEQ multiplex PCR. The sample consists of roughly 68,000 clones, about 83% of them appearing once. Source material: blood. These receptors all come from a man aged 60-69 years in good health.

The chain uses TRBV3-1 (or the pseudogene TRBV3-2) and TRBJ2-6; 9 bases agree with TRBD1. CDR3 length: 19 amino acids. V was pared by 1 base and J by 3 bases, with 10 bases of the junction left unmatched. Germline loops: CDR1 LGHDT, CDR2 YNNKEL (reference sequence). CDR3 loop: CASSQVIGQGLGGANVLTF. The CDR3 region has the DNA TGTGCCAGCAGCCAAGTGATAGGACAGGGGTTAGGTGGGGCCAACGTCCTGACTTTC.

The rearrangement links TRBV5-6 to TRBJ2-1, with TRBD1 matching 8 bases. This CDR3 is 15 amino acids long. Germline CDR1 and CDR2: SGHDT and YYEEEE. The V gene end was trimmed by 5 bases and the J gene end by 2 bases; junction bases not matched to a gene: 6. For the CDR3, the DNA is TGTGCCAGCAGTTCCGGACAGGGTACCTACAATGAGCAGTTCTTC. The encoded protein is CASSSGQGTYNEQFF.

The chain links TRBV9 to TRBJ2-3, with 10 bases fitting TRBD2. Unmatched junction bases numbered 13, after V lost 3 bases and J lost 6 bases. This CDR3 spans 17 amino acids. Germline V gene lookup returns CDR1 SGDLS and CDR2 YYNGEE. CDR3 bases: TGTGCCAGCAGCGGAGGCCCACCTAGCGGGAGTGGGGATACGCAGTATTTT. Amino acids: CASSGGPPSGSGDTQYF.

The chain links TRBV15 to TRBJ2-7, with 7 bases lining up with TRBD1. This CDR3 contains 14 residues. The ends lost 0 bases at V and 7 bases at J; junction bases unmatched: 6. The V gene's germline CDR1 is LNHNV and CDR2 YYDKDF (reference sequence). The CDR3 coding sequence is TGTGCCACCAGCAGAGATCTGGCAGGGGGAGAGCAGTACTTC. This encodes CATSRDLAGGEQYF.

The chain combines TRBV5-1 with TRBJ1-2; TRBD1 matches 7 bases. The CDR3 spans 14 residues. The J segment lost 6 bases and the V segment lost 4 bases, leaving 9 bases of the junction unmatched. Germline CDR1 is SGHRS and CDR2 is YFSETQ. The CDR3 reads CASSPQGRGNGYTF. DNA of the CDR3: TGCGCCAGCAGCCCACAGGGGAGAGGTAATGGCTACACCTTC. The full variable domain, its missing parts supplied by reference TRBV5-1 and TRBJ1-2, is KAGVTQTPRYLIKTRGQQVTLSCSPISGHRSVSWYQQTPGQGLQFLFEYFSETQRNKGNFPGRFSGRQFSNSRSEMNVSTLELGDSALYLCASSPQGRGNGYTFGSGTRLTVV.

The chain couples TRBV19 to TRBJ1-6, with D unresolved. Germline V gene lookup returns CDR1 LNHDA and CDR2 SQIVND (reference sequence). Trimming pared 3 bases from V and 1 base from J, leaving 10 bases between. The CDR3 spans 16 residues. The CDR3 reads CASSIAGKSYNSPLHF. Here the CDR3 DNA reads TGTGCCAGTAGTATCGCGGGGAAATCCTATAATTCACCCCTCCACTTT.

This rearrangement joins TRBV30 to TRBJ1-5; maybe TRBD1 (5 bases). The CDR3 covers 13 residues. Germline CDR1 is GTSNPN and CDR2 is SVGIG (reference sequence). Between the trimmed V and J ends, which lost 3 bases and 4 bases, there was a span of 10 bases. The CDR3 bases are TGTGCCTGGAGCGTGGACACGAATCAGCCCCAGCATTTT. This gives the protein CAWSVDTNQPQHF. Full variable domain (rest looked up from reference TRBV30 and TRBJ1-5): SQTIHQWPATLVQPVGSPLSLECTVEGTSNPNLYWYRQAAGRGLQLLFYSVGIGQISSEVPQNLSASRPQDRQFILSSKKLLLSDSGFYLCAWSVDTNQPQHFGDGTRLSIL.

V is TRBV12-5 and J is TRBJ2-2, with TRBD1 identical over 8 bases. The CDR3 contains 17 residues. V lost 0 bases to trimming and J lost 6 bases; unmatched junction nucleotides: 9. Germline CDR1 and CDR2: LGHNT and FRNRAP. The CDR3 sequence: CASGLVLAGGDPGELFF. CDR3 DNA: TGTGCTAGTGGTTTGGTACTTGCAGGGGGCGACCCCGGGGAGCTGTTTTTT.

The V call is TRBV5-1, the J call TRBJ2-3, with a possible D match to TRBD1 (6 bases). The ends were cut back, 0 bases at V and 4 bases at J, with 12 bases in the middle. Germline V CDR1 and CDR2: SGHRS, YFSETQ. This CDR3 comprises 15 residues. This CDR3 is CASSLDRVGSDTQYF. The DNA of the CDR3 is TGCGCCAGCAGCTTGGACAGGGTTGGGTCAGATACGCAGTATTTT.

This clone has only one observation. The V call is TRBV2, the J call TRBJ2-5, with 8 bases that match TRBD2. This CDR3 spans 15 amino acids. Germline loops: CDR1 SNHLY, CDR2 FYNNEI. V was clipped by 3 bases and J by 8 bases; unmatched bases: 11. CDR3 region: CASSDGRASSVTQYF. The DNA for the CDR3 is TGTGCCAGCAGTGACGGGAGGGCCTCAAGTGTTACCCAGTACTTC.

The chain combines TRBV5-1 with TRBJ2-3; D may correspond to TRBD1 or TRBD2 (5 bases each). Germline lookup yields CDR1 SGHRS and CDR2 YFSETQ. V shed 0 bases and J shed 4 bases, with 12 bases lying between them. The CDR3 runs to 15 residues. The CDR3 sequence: CASSLGGVRADTQYF. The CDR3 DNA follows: TGCGCCAGCAGCTTGGGAGGGGTAAGGGCAGATACGCAGTATTTT.

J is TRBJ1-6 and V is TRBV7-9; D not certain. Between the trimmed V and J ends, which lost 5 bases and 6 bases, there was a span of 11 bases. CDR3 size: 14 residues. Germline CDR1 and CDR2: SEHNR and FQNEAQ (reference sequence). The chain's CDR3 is CASSPFGGNSPLHF. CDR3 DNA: TGTGCCAGCAGCCCCTTCGGCGGTAATTCACCCCTCCACTTT. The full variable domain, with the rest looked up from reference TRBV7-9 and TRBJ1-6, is DTGVSQNPRHKITKRGQNVTFRCDPISEHNRLYWYRQTLGQGPEFLTYFQNEAQLEKSRLLSDRFSAERPKGSFSTLEIQRTEQGDSAMYLCASSPFGGNSPLHFGNGTRLTVT.

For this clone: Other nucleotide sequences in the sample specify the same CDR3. CDR3 sequence reads: CASQASVEDTQYF. CDR3 nucleotide sequence: TGTGCCAGCCAAGCCTCCGTTGAAGATACGCAGTATTTT. The chain uses TRBV12-3 or TRBV12-4 and TRBJ2-3; D gene unclear. V was cut by 8 bases and J by 5 bases, with 14 bases left in between. This CDR3 has 13 residues.

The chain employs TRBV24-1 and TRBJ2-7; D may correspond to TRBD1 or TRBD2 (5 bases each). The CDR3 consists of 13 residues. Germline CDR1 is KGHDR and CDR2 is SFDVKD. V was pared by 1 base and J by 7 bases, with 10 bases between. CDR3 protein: CATSDFSGREQYF. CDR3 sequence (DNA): TGTGCCACCAGTGATTTTTCGGGGCGGGAGCAGTACTTC.

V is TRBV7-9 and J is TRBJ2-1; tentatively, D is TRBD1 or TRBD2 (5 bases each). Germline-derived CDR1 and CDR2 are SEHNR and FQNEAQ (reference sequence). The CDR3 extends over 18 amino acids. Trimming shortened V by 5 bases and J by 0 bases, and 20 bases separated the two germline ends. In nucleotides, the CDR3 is TGTGCCAGCAGCGACGGTCTTCGGGGACCGAGCTCCTACAATGAGCAGTTCTTC. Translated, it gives CASSDGLRGPSSYNEQFF.

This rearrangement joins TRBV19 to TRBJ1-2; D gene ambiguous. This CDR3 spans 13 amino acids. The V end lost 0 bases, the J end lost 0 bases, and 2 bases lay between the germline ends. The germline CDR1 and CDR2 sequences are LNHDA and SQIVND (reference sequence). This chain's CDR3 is CASSIETNYGYTF. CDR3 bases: TGTGCCAGTAGTATAGAGACTAACTATGGCTACACCTTC.

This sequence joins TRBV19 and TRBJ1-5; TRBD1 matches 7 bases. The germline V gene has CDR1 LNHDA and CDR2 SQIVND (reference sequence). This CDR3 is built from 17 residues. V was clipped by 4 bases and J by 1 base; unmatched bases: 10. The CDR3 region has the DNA TGTGCCAGTAGTACCCGGGACAGAGGATCAAGCAATCAGCCCCAGCATTTT. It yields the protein CASSTRDRGSSNQPQHF.